The 11 T cell receptor beta chains below were found in one sample sequenced in a study of cytomegalovirus exposure and HLA in healthy donors. The method was immunoSEQ multiplex PCR; TCRdb's version includes in-frame clones alone and lacks a portion of them. The sample lists roughly 300,000 clones; roughly 87% were seen once. Sequencing was done on a sample of PBMCs. The receptor source for this set is a woman in her twenties or thirties in good health and CMV-seropositive.

V and J are TRBV7-2 and TRBJ1-2; the D gene is possibly TRBD1 (5 bases). CDR1 SGHTA and CDR2 FQGNSA come from the germline V gene. The CDR3 has 13 amino acids. The V and J ends lost 1 base and 5 bases respectively, with 8 bases between them. The CDR3, as DNA: TGTGCCAGCAGCTTAGGACAGAGATATGGCTACACCTTC. Residues: CASSLGQRYGYTF. The whole variable domain, remainder taken from reference TRBV7-2 and TRBJ1-2, is GAGVSQSPSNKVTEKGKDVELRCDPISGHTALYWYRQSLGQGLEFLIYFQGNSAPDKSGLPSDRFSAERTGGSVSTLTIQRTQQEDSAVYLCASSLGQRYGYTFGSGTRLTVV.

This clone was counted between two and nine times. The chain has TRBV19 and TRBJ1-5; TRBD1 agrees at 9 bases. CDR1 LNHDA and CDR2 SQIVND come from the germline V gene (reference sequence). The CDR3 contains 15 residues. J was trimmed by 5 bases and V by 5 bases; bases with no gene match: 7. As DNA, the CDR3 is TGTGCCAGTAGTCAGGGGGACAGGGTCTATCAGCCCCAGCATTTT. Amino acid sequence: CASSQGDRVYQPQHF.

The chain couples TRBV7-2 to TRBJ2-7; D possibly corresponds to TRBD1 (5 bases). V lost 1 base to trimming and J lost 2 bases, with 9 bases between them. The length of the CDR3 is 14 residues. CDR1 and CDR2 (germline): SGHTA, FQGNSA. The CDR3 protein is CASSLVAGTYEQYF. The CDR3 DNA sequence: TGTGCCAGCAGCTTAGTCGCAGGGACCTACGAGCAGTACTTC.

This chain uses TRBV4-1 with TRBJ1-4, with D tentatively TRBD1 (5 bases). The CDR3 is 17 amino acids. Germline loops: CDR1 MGHRA, CDR2 YSYEKL. Trimming removed 2 bases at V and 6 bases at J, with 19 bases between. The CDR3 region has the DNA TGCGCCAGCAGCCAAAATCCCTCGGCTCTGGGGGATGAAAAACTGTTTTTT. Translated, it gives CASSQNPSALGDEKLFF.

This clone came up once. The rearrangement uses TRBV4-2 and TRBJ2-2; D call uncertain. The CDR3 length is 17 residues. V was cut by 0 bases and J by 0 bases, with 11 bases left in between. Germline lookup yields CDR1 LGHNA and CDR2 YNFKEQ. The DNA for the CDR3 is TGTGCCAGCAGCCAAGATGACTCGCGGACGAACACCGGGGAGCTGTTTTTT. It yields the protein CASSQDDSRTNTGELFF.

The chain couples TRBV28 to TRBJ1-4; D remains ambiguous. CDR1 is MDHEN, CDR2 SYDVKM, per germline. The CDR3 loop spans 14 amino acids. Trimming left V 5 bases short and J 5 bases short, with 12 bases between. The CDR3 spells CASSPLGRNEKLFF. The CDR3 DNA follows: TGTGCCAGCAGTCCATTAGGGCGGAATGAAAAACTGTTTTTT.

This rearrangement joins TRBV5-1 to TRBJ2-7; possibly TRBD1 for D (6 bases). The ends were cut back, 4 bases at V and 5 bases at J, with 16 bases in the middle. Germline CDR1 is SGHRS and CDR2 is YFSETQ. The CDR3 contains 14 residues. CDR3 bases: TGCGCCAGCAGCCGCCATCAGGGGACGGACGAGCAGTACTTC. This translates into CASSRHQGTDEQYF.

The rearrangement uses TRBV6-5 and TRBJ1-4; D perhaps matches TRBD1 (6 bases). The CDR3 has 15 residues. Germline lookup yields CDR1 MNHEY and CDR2 SVGAGI. Trimming pared 5 bases from V and 8 bases from J, leaving 18 bases between. The CDR3 reads CASSLGQTGREKLFF. In DNA, the CDR3 is TGTGCCAGCAGTCTCGGACAGACGGGAAGGGAAAAACTGTTTTTT.

The chain is built from TRBV27 and TRBJ2-7; no definite D call. This CDR3 comprises 14 residues. Trimming took 3 bases from V and 0 from J, leaving 9 bases between them. Germline CDR1 reads MNHEY; CDR2 reads SMNVEV (reference sequence). This CDR3 reads CASSFLGPSYEQYF. For the CDR3, the DNA is TGTGCCAGCAGTTTCCTAGGGCCCTCCTACGAGCAGTACTTC.

The chain carries TRBV28 and TRBJ1-1; D remains unclear. V was clipped by 3 bases and J by 4 bases, with 21 bases between them. CDR3 size: 17 residues. The germline gives CDR1 MDHEN, CDR2 SYDVKM. CDR3 region: CASSFRGGLSFGTEAFF. As DNA, the CDR3 is TGTGCCAGCAGTTTTCGGGGAGGTTTGAGTTTTGGCACTGAAGCTTTCTTT.

The chain combines TRBV13 with TRBJ2-5, with TRBD2 matching over 10 bases. The V and J ends lost 10 bases and 1 base, in that order; junction bases with no gene match: 9. The CDR3 is 15 amino acids. The germline V gene has CDR1 PRHDT and CDR2 FYEKMQ (reference sequence). This CDR3 reads CATQKREGFQETQYF. As DNA, the CDR3 is TGTGCCACCCAAAAGCGGGAGGGGTTCCAAGAGACCCAGTACTTC.